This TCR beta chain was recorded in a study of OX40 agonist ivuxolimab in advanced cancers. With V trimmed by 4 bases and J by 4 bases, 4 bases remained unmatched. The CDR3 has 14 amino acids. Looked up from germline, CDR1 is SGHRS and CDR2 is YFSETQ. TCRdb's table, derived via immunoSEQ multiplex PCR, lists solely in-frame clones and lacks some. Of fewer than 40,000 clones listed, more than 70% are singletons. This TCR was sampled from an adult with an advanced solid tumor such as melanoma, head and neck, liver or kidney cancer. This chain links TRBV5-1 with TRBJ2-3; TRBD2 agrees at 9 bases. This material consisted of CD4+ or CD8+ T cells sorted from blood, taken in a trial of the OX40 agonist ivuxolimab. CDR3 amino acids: CASSARTSADTQYF. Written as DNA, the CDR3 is TGCGCCAGCAGCGCTCGGACTAGCGCAGATACGCAGTATTTT. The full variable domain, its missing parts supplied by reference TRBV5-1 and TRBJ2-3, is KAGVTQTPRYLIKTRGQQVTLSCSPISGHRSVSWYQQTPGQGLQFLFEYFSETQRNKGNFPGRFSGRQFSNSRSEMNVSTLELGDSALYLCASSARTSADTQYFGPGTRLTVL.